A single sample gave rise to the 20 T cell receptor beta chains below, sequenced in a study of beta chain features in type 1 diabetes. Every isolated RNA sample was fully reverse transcribed, so sequencing captured expressed TCRB transcripts. Some clones are missing from TCRdb's copy, which holds only in-frame ones; the method was immunoSEQ multiplex PCR. This sample has 810,000 or so clones, with roughly 17% found just once. Material for sequencing was naive CD4+ T cells from blood. The receptor set was obtained from a woman aged 18-30 years in good health.

This clone has only a few counts. J is TRBJ1-5 and V is TRBV18, with D maybe TRBD1 (5 bases). This CDR3 contains 13 residues. Germline CDR1 and CDR2: KGHSH and LQKENI. V lost 3 bases to trimming and J lost 4 bases, with 7 bases between them. The CDR3 spells CASSPTANQPQHF. In DNA, the CDR3 is TGTGCCAGCTCACCGACAGCGAATCAGCCCCAGCATTTT.

This chain uses TRBV6-6 with TRBJ2-2; 12 nucleotides agree with TRBD2. J lost 8 bases, V lost 1 base, and 5 bases had no gene match. CDR1 and CDR2 from the germline V gene are MNHNY and SVGAGI (reference sequence). This CDR3 has 16 amino acids. The CDR3 reads CASSYWRTSGIGELFF. The CDR3 region has the DNA TGTGCCAGCAGTTACTGGAGGACTAGCGGGATAGGGGAGCTGTTTTTT.

This chain connects TRBV9 to TRBJ2-3; no clear D gene. Trimming left V 5 bases short and J 2 bases short, with 12 bases between. Germline CDR1 SGDLS, CDR2 YYNGEE. The CDR3 runs to 14 residues. The CDR3, as DNA: TGTGCCAGCAGTTTCAACCCGTCCACAGATACGCAGTATTTT. Translation gives CASSFNPSTDTQYF. Full variable domain (remainder filled in from reference TRBV9 and TRBJ2-3): DSGVTQTPKHLITATGQRVTLRCSPRSGDLSVYWYQQSLDQGLQFLIQYYNGEERAKGNILERFSAQQFPDLHSELNLSSLELGDSALYFCASSFNPSTDTQYFGPGTRLTVL.

This clone was seen only a few times. V and J are TRBV28 and TRBJ2-7, with 9 bases fitting TRBD1. Germline trimming cut 8 bases from V and 3 bases from J; bases unmatched to any gene: 5. The CDR3 is made up of 13 amino acids. Per germline, CDR1 MDHEN and CDR2 SYDVKM. Here the CDR3 DNA reads TGTGCCAGCGAGCTGGGACAGGGCTACGAGCAGTACTTC. Translated, it gives CASELGQGYEQYF.

The V gene is TRBV18, the J gene TRBJ2-7; a possible D gene is TRBD2 (6 bases). The V gene's germline CDR1 is KGHSH and CDR2 LQKENI. V lost 3 bases to trimming and J lost 1 base, with 16 bases between them. This CDR3 has 16 amino acids. The CDR3 reads CASSPGEAGGSYEQYF. The DNA for the CDR3 is TGTGCCAGCTCACCCGGTGAGGCAGGAGGGTCCTACGAGCAGTACTTC.

This clone turned up a few times. The chain has TRBV29-1 and TRBJ2-3; TRBD2 agrees at 12 bases. CDR1 and CDR2 from the germline V gene are SQVTM and ANQGSEA. V lost 7 bases, J lost 13 bases, and 15 bases stayed unmatched. This CDR3 has 14 residues. The CDR3 region is CSGTGTSASGGEYF. CDR3 DNA sequence: TGCAGCGGCACCGGGACATCCGCTAGCGGGGGGGAGTATTTT.

This clone came up a few times. Distinct nucleotide sequences in the sample also encode this CDR3. This rearrangement joins TRBV15 to TRBJ2-7; TRBD1 aligns across 8 bases. V lost 5 bases, J lost 1 base, and 1 base stayed unmatched. Germline CDR1 is LNHNV and CDR2 is YYDKDF (reference sequence). The CDR3 contains 13 residues. CDR3 sequence: CATSRDRSYEQYF. The CDR3 nucleotides are TGTGCCACCAGCCGGGACAGGTCCTACGAGCAGTACTTC.

The chain combines TRBV5-1 with TRBJ2-5; D gene uncertain. CDR3 length: 16 residues. Trimming took 4 bases from V and 5 from J, leaving 21 bases between them. Germline loops: CDR1 SGHRS, CDR2 YFSETQ. The CDR3 is CASSLSPVALGETQYF. Written as DNA, the CDR3 is TGCGCCAGCAGCCTCTCCCCGGTCGCTCTGGGGGAGACCCAGTACTTC.

For the CDR3, the DNA is TGTGCCAGCTCACCACCGGCTCTTGGGATGAATGAGCAGTTCTTC. It specifies CASSPPALGMNEQFF. This chain uses TRBV18 with TRBJ2-1, with D unclear. V lost 0 bases and J lost 7, with 13 bases in between. This CDR3 region has 15 residues. Germline V gene sequence: CDR1 KGHSH, CDR2 LQKENI.

The V gene is TRBV7-2, the J gene TRBJ2-5, with 11 bases that match TRBD1. The CDR3 contains 15 residues. V was clipped by 6 bases and J by 4 bases; unmatched bases: 7. CDR1 is SGHTA and CDR2 is FQGNSA in the germline V gene. The CDR3 region has the DNA TGTGCCAGCAGTCGAGGACAGGGGGCGAGAGAGACCCAGTACTTC. Protein: CASSRGQGARETQYF.

This chain links TRBV9 with TRBJ2-1, with 7 bases matching TRBD2. The V segment lost 3 bases and the J segment 3 bases; nucleotides outside the gene matches: 3. Germline lookup yields CDR1 SGDLS and CDR2 YYNGEE. CDR3 length: 14 residues. CDR3 sequence: CASSGKRDYNEQFF. The CDR3 DNA follows: TGTGCCAGCAGCGGAAAGCGGGACTACAATGAGCAGTTCTTC.

The rearrangement joins TRBV7-9 to TRBJ2-7; D not resolved. Germline-derived CDR1 and CDR2 are SEHNR and FQNEAQ (reference sequence). This CDR3 is 12 amino acids long. Trimming took off 6 bases at V and 7 bases at J, with 13 bases between the two ends. CDR3 nucleotides: TGTGCCAGCAGTCGGGCCGTCTGGGAGCAGTACTTC. This translates into CASSRAVWEQYF.

The chain has TRBV7-2 and TRBJ1-4, with D uncertain. Germline V gives CDR1 SGHTA, CDR2 FQGNSA. V lost 4 bases, J lost 0 bases, and 15 bases lay in between. The CDR3 contains 17 residues. The CDR3 protein is CASSSPPGTATNEKLFF. CDR3 DNA: TGTGCCAGCAGCTCCCCGCCCGGTACGGCAACTAATGAAAAACTGTTTTTT.

The rearrangement uses TRBV2 and TRBJ2-1, with TRBD1 identical over 8 bases. The CDR3 length is 15 residues. The V gene end was trimmed by 2 bases and the J gene end by 3 bases; junction bases not matched to a gene: 3. Germline lookup yields CDR1 SNHLY and CDR2 FYNNEI. The CDR3: CASSEQGADYNEQFF. CDR3 coding DNA: TGTGCCAGCAGTGAACAGGGGGCGGACTACAATGAGCAGTTCTTC.

The chain recombines TRBV18 with TRBJ2-7, with 14 bases matching TRBD2. V gave up 5 bases and J gave up 3 bases; unmatched junction bases: 3. The CDR3 is 15 amino acids. Per germline, CDR1 KGHSH and CDR2 LQKENI. This CDR3 is CASSETSGRVYEQYF. The CDR3 nucleotides read TGTGCCAGCTCAGAGACTAGCGGGAGGGTCTACGAGCAGTACTTC. Full variable domain (missing parts from reference TRBV18 and TRBJ2-7): NAGVMQNPRHLVRRRGQEARLRCSPMKGHSHVYWYRQLPEEGLKFMVYLQKENIIDESGMPKERFSAEFPKEGPSILRIQQVVRGDSAAYFCASSETSGRVYEQYFGPGTRLTVT.

This clone turned up a few times. This chain connects TRBV28 to TRBJ2-7; no clear D. Germline CDR1 is MDHEN and CDR2 is SYDVKM. The CDR3 contains 14 residues. V dropped 6 bases and J dropped 7 bases, with 19 bases sitting between them. The CDR3 DNA sequence: TGTGCCAGCAGATGGACCCTGGAGATAGGGGAGCAGTACTTC. Its protein product is CASRWTLEIGEQYF.

The CDR3 loop reads CASSRPTLSTTNEQFF. CDR3 nucleotides: TGCGCCAGCAGCAGACCGACACTGTCGACAACCAATGAGCAGTTCTTC. This rearrangement joins TRBV5-1 to TRBJ2-1; no definite D call. This CDR3 is built from 16 residues. Trimming pared 4 bases from V and 6 bases from J, leaving 20 bases between. The germline CDR1 and CDR2 sequences are SGHRS and YFSETQ.

This clone was seen a few times. The sample holds other DNA sequences that translate to the same CDR3. The genes are TRBV9 and TRBJ2-5; D is undetermined. The CDR3 is 13 residues long. Germline-derived CDR1 and CDR2 are SGDLS and YYNGEE. V gave up 0 bases and J gave up 1 base, with 4 bases separating them. This CDR3 reads CASSVGPQETQYF. The CDR3 region has the DNA TGTGCCAGCAGCGTAGGACCCCAAGAGACCCAGTACTTC.

The CDR3 is CSVEPGLETQYF. For the CDR3, the DNA is TGCAGCGTTGAACCGGGCCTGGAAACCCAGTACTTC. The chain employs TRBV29-1 and TRBJ2-5; D call uncertain. The germline V gene has CDR1 SQVTM and CDR2 ANQGSEA. This CDR3 is built from 12 residues. Trimming removed 2 bases from V and 8 bases from J, with 12 bases in between.

This clone was recorded only once. One junction end does not reproduce the germline sequence, and a read error may be involved. Other DNA sequences in this specimen translate into the identical CDR3. The V call is TRBV27, the J call TRBJ1-1, with 8 positions matching TRBD1. CDR1 is MNHEY and CDR2 is SMNVEV in the germline V gene (reference sequence). The CDR3 runs to 14 residues. The CDR3 DNA sequence: TGTGCCAGCAGTTTAAGGACAGGGACTTCTGAAGCCTTCTTT. Translated, it gives CASSLRTGTSEAFF.